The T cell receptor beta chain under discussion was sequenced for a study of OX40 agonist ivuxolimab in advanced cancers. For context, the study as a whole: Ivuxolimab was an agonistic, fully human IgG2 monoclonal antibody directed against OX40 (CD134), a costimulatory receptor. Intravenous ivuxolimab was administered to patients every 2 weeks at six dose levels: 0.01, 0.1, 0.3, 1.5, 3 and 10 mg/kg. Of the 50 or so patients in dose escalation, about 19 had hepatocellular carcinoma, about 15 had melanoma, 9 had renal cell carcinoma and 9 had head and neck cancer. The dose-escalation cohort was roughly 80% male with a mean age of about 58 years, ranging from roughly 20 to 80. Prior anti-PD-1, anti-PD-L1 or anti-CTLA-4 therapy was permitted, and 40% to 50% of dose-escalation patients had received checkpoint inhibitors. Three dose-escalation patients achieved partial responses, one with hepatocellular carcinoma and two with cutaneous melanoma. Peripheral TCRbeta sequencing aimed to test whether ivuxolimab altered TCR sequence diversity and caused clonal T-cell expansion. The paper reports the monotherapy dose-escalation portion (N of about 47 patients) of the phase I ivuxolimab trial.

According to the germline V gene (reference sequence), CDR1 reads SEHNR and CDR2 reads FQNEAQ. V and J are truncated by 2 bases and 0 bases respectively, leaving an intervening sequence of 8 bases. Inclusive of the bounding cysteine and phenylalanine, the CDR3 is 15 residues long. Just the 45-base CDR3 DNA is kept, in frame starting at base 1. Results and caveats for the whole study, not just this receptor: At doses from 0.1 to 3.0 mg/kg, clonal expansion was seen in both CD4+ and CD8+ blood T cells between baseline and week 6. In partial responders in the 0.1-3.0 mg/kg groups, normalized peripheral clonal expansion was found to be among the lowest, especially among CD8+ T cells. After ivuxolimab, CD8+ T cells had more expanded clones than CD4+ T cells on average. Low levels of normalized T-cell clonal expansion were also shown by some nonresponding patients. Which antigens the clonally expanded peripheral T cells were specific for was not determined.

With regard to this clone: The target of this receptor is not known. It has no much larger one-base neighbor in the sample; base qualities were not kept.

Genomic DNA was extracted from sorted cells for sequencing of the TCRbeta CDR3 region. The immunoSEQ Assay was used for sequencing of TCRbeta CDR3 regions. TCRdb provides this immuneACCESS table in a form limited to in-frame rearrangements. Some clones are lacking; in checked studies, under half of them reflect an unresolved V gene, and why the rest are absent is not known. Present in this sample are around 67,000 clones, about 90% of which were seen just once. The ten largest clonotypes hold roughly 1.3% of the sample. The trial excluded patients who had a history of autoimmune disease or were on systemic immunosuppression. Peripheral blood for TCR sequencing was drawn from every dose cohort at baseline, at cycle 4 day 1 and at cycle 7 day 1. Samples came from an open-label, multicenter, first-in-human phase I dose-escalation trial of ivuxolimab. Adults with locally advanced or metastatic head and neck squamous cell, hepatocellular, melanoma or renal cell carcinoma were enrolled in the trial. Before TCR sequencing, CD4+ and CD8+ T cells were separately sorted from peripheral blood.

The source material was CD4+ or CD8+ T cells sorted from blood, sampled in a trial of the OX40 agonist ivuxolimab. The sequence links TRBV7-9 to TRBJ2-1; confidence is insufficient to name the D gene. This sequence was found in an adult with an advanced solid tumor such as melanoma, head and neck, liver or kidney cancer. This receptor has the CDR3 CASSLTSSSYNEQFF. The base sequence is TGTGCCAGCAGCTTAACCAGCAGCTCCTACAATGAGCAGTTCTTC. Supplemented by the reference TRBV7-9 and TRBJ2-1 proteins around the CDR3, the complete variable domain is DTGVSQNPRHKITKRGQNVTFRCDPISEHNRLYWYRQTLGQGPEFLTYFQNEAQLEKSRLLSDRFSAERPKGSFSTLEIQRTEQGDSAMYLCASSLTSSSYNEQFFGPGTRLTVL.